Below are 31 T cell receptor beta chains sequenced from a single sample in a study of control samples from healthy donors and cancer patients. Assay used: immunoSEQ multiplex PCR; TCRdb lists only in-frame clones, some missing. The sample consists of approximately 120,000 clones, around nine tenths of them appearing once. The sequenced sample was blood. These receptors were taken from a human donor in good health. The donor label of this sample is uncertain.

The CDR3 here is CASSVGGTGSHEQYF. CDR3 DNA sequence: TGTGCCAGCAGCGTAGGAGGGACAGGGTCTCACGAGCAGTACTTC. The V call is TRBV9, the J call TRBJ2-7, with TRBD1 matching 9 bases. This CDR3 region has 15 residues. Trimming at V came to 0 bases and at J to 5 bases, leaving 6 bases not matched to a gene. Per the germline V gene, CDR1 is SGDLS and CDR2 is YYNGEE.

This chain uses TRBV7-9 with TRBJ1-1; TRBD1 matches 8 bases. V lost 1 base and J lost 3; bases outside the gene matches: 7. CDR3 length: 16 residues. From germline, CDR1 is SEHNR and CDR2 FQNEAQ (reference sequence). CDR3 in DNA: TGTGCCAGCAGCTTAGACGCAGGGGGCGAGGACACTGAAGCTTTCTTT. This codes for CASSLDAGGEDTEAFF. Supplemented by reference TRBV7-9 and TRBJ1-1, the full variable domain reads DTGVSQNPRHKITKRGQNVTFRCDPISEHNRLYWYRQTLGQGPEFLTYFQNEAQLEKSRLLSDRFSAERPKGSFSTLEIQRTEQGDSAMYLCASSLDAGGEDTEAFFGQGTRLTVV.

The chain links TRBV14 to TRBJ2-3; D perhaps matches TRBD2 (5 bases). The CDR3 length is 14 residues. V lost 4 bases and J 3 bases, leaving 11 bases between the germline ends. Germline V gene lookup returns CDR1 SGHDN and CDR2 FVKESK. CDR3 sequence (DNA): TGTGCCAGCAGCCCCGCGGGTGTGACAGATACGCAGTATTTT. Its translation: CASSPAGVTDTQYF.

V usage is TRBV11-3 and J usage is TRBJ1-1; possible D gene TRBD1, 5 bases. V lost 3 bases to trimming and J lost 1 base, with 6 bases between them. Germline lookup yields CDR1 SGHNT and CDR2 YENEEA. This CDR3 comprises 13 residues. This CDR3 is CASSFQGNTEAFF. Here the CDR3 DNA reads TGTGCCAGCAGCTTCCAGGGGAACACTGAAGCTTTCTTT.

The chain links TRBV5-1 to TRBJ2-3; D might be TRBD1 or TRBD2, each matching 5 bases. The V end was cut by 4 bases, the J end by 8 bases, with 14 bases between. The CDR3 spans 13 residues. Germline CDR1 reads SGHRS; CDR2 reads YFSETQ. The CDR3 sequence: CASSTGPTGTQYF. The CDR3 coding sequence is TGCGCCAGCAGCACGGGACCCACGGGTACGCAGTATTTT.

The V call is TRBV20-1, the J call TRBJ2-1; no firm D call. Trimming pared 4 bases from V and 6 bases from J, leaving 7 bases between. From germline, CDR1 is DFQATT and CDR2 SNEGSKA (reference sequence). This CDR3 contains 11 residues. This CDR3 is CSATKPNEQFF. The CDR3 DNA follows: TGCAGTGCTACTAAACCCAATGAGCAGTTCTTC.

The CDR3 DNA reads TGTGCCAGCAGTTACCTCGGACAGCCCTCCTACGAGCAGTACTTC. Its translation is CASSYLGQPSYEQYF. The chain has TRBV6-5 and TRBJ2-7; possibly TRBD1 for D (6 bases). Trimming left V 2 bases short and J 0 bases short, with 11 bases between. Per the germline V gene, CDR1 is MNHEY and CDR2 is SVGAGI. CDR3 size: 15 residues.

The V and J genes are TRBV10-1 and TRBJ2-1, with D tentatively TRBD1 (6 bases). Trimming shortened V by 5 bases and J by 9 bases, and 14 bases separated the two germline ends. The CDR3 consists of 13 residues. Per germline, CDR1 WNHNN and CDR2 SYGVQD (reference sequence). The CDR3 coding sequence is TGCGCCAGCAGTACTACAGGGATTGGTGAGCAGTTCTTC. Translating gives CASSTTGIGEQFF.

This chain links TRBV18 with TRBJ1-6, with 8 bases identical to TRBD1. Germline lookup yields CDR1 KGHSH and CDR2 LQKENI. Trimming at V came to 1 base and at J to 9 bases, leaving 5 bases not matched to a gene. This CDR3 spans 15 amino acids. CDR3 in amino acids: CASSPQTGAGSPLHF. CDR3 DNA sequence: TGTGCCAGCTCACCACAGACAGGGGCTGGTTCACCCCTCCACTTT.

The gene calls are TRBV11-2 and TRBJ2-5, with D tentatively TRBD2 (6 bases). With 6 bases removed from V and 5 bases from J, the gap between germline ends came to 16 bases. The CDR3 loop spans 14 amino acids. Germline loops: CDR1 SGHAT, CDR2 FQNNGV. The CDR3 DNA is TGTGCCAGCAGTCGAGGAGGGTTTATCGAGACCCAGTACTTC. It translates to CASSRGGFIETQYF.

This chain joins TRBV29-1 and TRBJ2-3, with D perhaps matching TRBD1 (6 bases). Germline V gene lookup returns CDR1 SQVTM and CDR2 ANQGSEA. Trimming shortened V by 4 bases and J by 6 bases, and 11 bases separated the two germline ends. CDR3 size: 12 residues. CDR3 protein: CSVVSGADTQYF. The CDR3 region has the DNA TGCAGCGTTGTATCAGGGGCCGATACGCAGTATTTT.

Note on this clone: Sequence at one end of the junction differs from germline and may be a read error. The V gene is TRBV23-1, the J gene TRBJ1-4; D is ambiguous. TRBV23-1 is labeled an ORF, and its function is uncertain. The CDR3 has 20 amino acids. CDR3 DNA: TGCACCAGCAGTCAATGGGGTTATGAGGTTTCTCCAACCACTAATGAAAAACTGTTTTTT. This encodes CTSSQWGYEVSPTTNEKLFF.

For this clone: Other DNA sequences in this specimen translate into the identical CDR3. The genes are TRBV6-4 and TRBJ1-2; D might be TRBD1 (6 bases). Trimming took 3 bases from V and 4 from J, leaving 12 bases between them. Germline assignment: CDR1 MRHNA and CDR2 SNTAGT. There are 14 residues in the CDR3. CDR3 protein: CASSDSSGVYGYTF. The CDR3 bases are TGTGCCAGCAGTGATTCCTCAGGGGTCTATGGCTACACCTTC.

The chain has TRBV5-6 and TRBJ2-7; 10 bases are a match to TRBD1. J lost 6 bases, V lost 4 bases, and 7 bases had no gene match. In germline, CDR1 is SGHDT, CDR2 YYEEEE. This CDR3 has 14 residues. The CDR3 DNA reads TGTGCCAGCAGCGACCGGGGACAGGGGCCCGAGCAGTACTTC. Protein sequence: CASSDRGQGPEQYF.

In this sample, this clone turned up a few times. V and J are TRBV6-5 and TRBJ1-5; 8 nucleotides agree with TRBD1. V was clipped by 4 bases and J by 11 bases; unmatched bases: 7. There are 13 residues in the CDR3. The germline gives CDR1 MNHEY, CDR2 SVGAGI. Here the CDR3 reads CASSSQGAGAQHF. CDR3 nucleotide sequence: TGTGCCAGCAGTTCCCAGGGGGCGGGAGCCCAGCATTTT.

The CDR3: CASSLVASGILEAFF. The CDR3 bases are TGTGCCAGCAGCTTGGTAGCTTCAGGAATACTTGAAGCTTTCTTT. The V gene is TRBV7-9, the J gene TRBJ1-1; D remains ambiguous. The CDR3 contains 15 residues. Germline assignment: CDR1 SEHNR and CDR2 FQNEAQ (reference sequence). V gave up 3 bases and J gave up 7 bases, with 18 bases separating them.

The chain is built from TRBV5-6 and TRBJ2-7; 9 positions match TRBD1. The V segment lost 6 bases and the J segment 1 base; nucleotides outside the gene matches: 8. The CDR3 runs to 15 residues. Germline assignment: CDR1 SGHDT and CDR2 YYEEEE. CDR3 sequence (DNA): TGTGCCAGCAACCCGTTCGGGACAGGGTCCTACGAGCAGTACTTC. It yields the protein CASNPFGTGSYEQYF.

The J gene is TRBJ1-2, the V gene TRBV2, with 7 positions matching TRBD1. The V and J ends lost 4 bases and 5 bases, in that order; junction bases with no gene match: 7. In germline, CDR1 is SNHLY, CDR2 FYNNEI. This CDR3 comprises 14 residues. The CDR3 bases are TGTGCCAGCAGTGTGGAGACAGGGCCTTATGGCTACACCTTC. As protein: CASSVETGPYGYTF.

The chain employs TRBV6-2 or TRBV6-3 and TRBJ1-3, with D uncertain. Germline CDR1 MNHEY, CDR2 SVGEGT. The CDR3 length is 14 residues. V was pared by 5 bases and J by 3 bases, with 11 bases between. CDR3 region: CASSRGTGGNTIYF. DNA of the CDR3: TGTGCCAGCAGTCGGGGAACTGGTGGAAACACCATATATTTT.

V and J are TRBV11-1 and TRBJ2-7, with D unresolved. Germline loops: CDR1 SGHAT, CDR2 FQDESV (reference sequence). The CDR3 runs to 14 residues. Deletions cut 5 bases from V and 2 bases from J, with 13 bases between. This CDR3 is CASSRKTGAYEQYF. As DNA, the CDR3 is TGTGCCAGCAGCCGGAAGACTGGAGCCTACGAGCAGTACTTC.

CDR3 DNA sequence: TGTGCCATCAGTGAACCTGGGAGCAATCAGCCCCAGCATTTT. Translating it yields CAISEPGSNQPQHF. The genes are TRBV10-3 and TRBJ1-5; the D is unclear. The germline V and J ends were trimmed by 3 bases and 1 base, with 7 bases remaining between them. The CDR3 spans 14 residues. From germline, CDR1 is ENHRY and CDR2 SYGVKD.

J is TRBJ1-1 and V is TRBV7-9, with D tentatively TRBD1 (6 bases). This CDR3 has 13 amino acids. Germline values: CDR1 SEHNR, CDR2 FQNEAQ (reference sequence). V was shortened by 5 bases and J by 10 bases, with 17 bases between the two germline ends. The CDR3 sequence is CASSRIQQGAAFF. In DNA, the CDR3 is TGTGCCAGCAGCCGAATACAACAGGGTGCAGCTTTCTTT.

Written as DNA, the CDR3 is TGCGCCAGCAACGGGAACCAAAGGGGGGAGACCCAGTACTTC. It yields the protein CASNGNQRGETQYF. The chain combines TRBV10-2 with TRBJ2-5; a weak D match, TRBD1 (6 bases). Between the trimmed V and J ends, which lost 7 bases and 5 bases, there was a span of 17 bases. Looked up from germline, CDR1 is WSHSY and CDR2 is SAAADI. The CDR3 extends over 14 amino acids.

The table lists this clone with a count of one. This rearrangement joins TRBV20-1 to TRBJ2-3; D unclear. Germline CDR1 DFQATT, CDR2 SNEGSKA (reference sequence). The ends were cut back, 4 bases at V and 5 bases at J, with 7 bases in the middle. This CDR3 has 11 amino acids. CDR3 protein: CSATLEDTQYF. CDR3 sequence (DNA): TGCAGTGCTACCCTAGAAGATACGCAGTATTTT.

The chain couples TRBV10-3 to TRBJ1-3; maybe TRBD1 (5 bases). Trimming took off 0 bases at V and 4 bases at J, with 10 bases between the two ends. In germline, CDR1 is ENHRY, CDR2 SYGVKD. The CDR3 is 15 amino acids. The CDR3 sequence is CAISESSGLGNTIYF. The CDR3 DNA reads as TGTGCCATCAGTGAGTCGTCAGGGTTGGGAAACACCATATATTTT.

The chain joins TRBV7-6 to TRBJ2-5; no definite D call. V gave up 3 bases and J gave up 3 bases, with 8 bases separating them. Germline V lookup: CDR1 SGHVS, CDR2 FNYEAQ. The CDR3 length is 13 residues. The CDR3 sequence is CASSFNTKETQYF. CDR3 DNA sequence: TGTGCCAGCAGCTTCAACACTAAAGAGACCCAGTACTTC.

This clone came up once. This chain joins TRBV14 and TRBJ2-7; TRBD2 aligns across 10 bases. With 1 base clipped from V and 2 bases from J, the junction kept 2 bases outside the gene matches. The CDR3 is 15 amino acids. Germline CDR1 reads SGHDN; CDR2 reads FVKESK. CDR3 in amino acids: CASSQGTSGAYEQYF. The CDR3 bases are TGTGCCAGCAGCCAAGGAACTAGCGGGGCCTACGAGCAGTACTTC.

The chain links TRBV27 to TRBJ1-1, with a tentative D call TRBD1 (6 bases). Germline V gene lookup returns CDR1 MNHEY and CDR2 SMNVEV (reference sequence). V lost 5 bases and J lost 4, with 17 bases in between. The CDR3 is 15 residues long. CDR3 sequence reads: CASSPLTGGGTEAFF. The CDR3 DNA sequence: TGTGCCAGCAGTCCGTTGACAGGAGGGGGCACTGAAGCTTTCTTT.

This sequence joins TRBV9 and TRBJ2-7, with D maybe TRBD1 (5 bases). The CDR3 sequence is 15 residues long. The germline V gene encodes CDR1 SGDLS and CDR2 YYNGEE. Trimming removed 0 bases from V and 2 bases from J, with 12 bases in between. CDR3 amino acids: CASSVARSGTYEQYF. CDR3 bases: TGTGCCAGCAGCGTAGCGAGGTCAGGGACCTACGAGCAGTACTTC. Filled out from reference TRBV9 and TRBJ2-7, the complete variable domain reads DSGVTQTPKHLITATGQRVTLRCSPRSGDLSVYWYQQSLDQGLQFLIQYYNGEERAKGNILERFSAQQFPDLHSELNLSSLELGDSALYFCASSVARSGTYEQYFGPGTRLTVT.

The J gene is TRBJ1-2, the V gene TRBV27, with D maybe TRBD1 (5 bases). The germline V gene encodes CDR1 MNHEY and CDR2 SMNVEV (reference sequence). V was cut by 3 bases and J by 1 base, with 15 bases left in between. The length of the CDR3 is 16 residues. Here the CDR3 reads CASSFSGRGINYGYTF. The CDR3 DNA reads as TGTGCCAGCAGTTTCTCCGGACGGGGCATTAACTATGGCTACACCTTC.

The V and J genes are TRBV2 and TRBJ1-6; TRBD1 might be the D (5 bases). CDR3 size: 17 residues. Germline V CDR1 and CDR2: SNHLY, FYNNEI. Trimming left V 7 bases short and J 0 bases short, with 16 bases between. This CDR3 is CASMAGPGPSYNSPLHF. In DNA, the CDR3 is TGTGCCAGCATGGCAGGGCCGGGACCCTCCTATAATTCACCCCTCCACTTT.